This T cell receptor (beta chain) was identified in a study of shared clonotypes between healthy human individuals. Findings of the study overall: There were few donors, and this limited the genetic and exposure-history diversity represented. Naive subsets generally had larger estimated richness than memory subsets.

CDR1 is MDHEN, CDR2 SYDVKM, per germline. The CDR3 contains 15 residues. Trimming at V came to 5 bases and at J to 2 bases, leaving 9 bases not matched to a gene. The authors ran the assay at deep level. In the authors' workflow: Filtering differed because ImmunoSEQ produced junction-only sequences that carried no quality scores. Method: immunoSEQ multiplex PCR; TCRdb's copy keeps in-frame clones and lacks some. For V, J and clone size, that table is used; D and trimming come from the DNA. The sample records approximately 740,000 clones, around 74% being singletons. As regards this clone: What it binds is unknown.

The specimen sequenced was memory CD4+ T cells sorted from blood. Subset noted: CD45RA-negative fraction. The sequence was obtained from a woman younger than 45 in good health. The genes are TRBV28 and TRBJ2-7, with 7 bases that match TRBD1. CDR3 in amino acids: CASSLASTGTYEQYF. The DNA of the CDR3 is TGTGCCAGCAGTCTAGCATCGACAGGGACCTACGAGCAGTACTTC.